This TCR beta chain was retrieved from a study of CD8 T cells in Susac syndrome. This clonotype was seen just once. The germline V and J ends were trimmed by 1 base and 3 bases, with 3 bases remaining between them. From germline, CDR1 is GTSNPN and CDR2 SVGIG (reference sequence). The CDR3 length is 11 residues. RNA in amounts of roughly 0.5 to 1 ug was reverse transcribed with random hexamers. TCRdb reprocessed the immunoSEQ multiplex PCR reads with MiXCR, giving one entry per CDR3 protein. The table lists about 170,000 distinct CDR3 sequences, approximately 95% of them singletons, with roughly 0.12% in the top ten.

What was sequenced was CD4+ T cells from PBMCs. The clonotype was recovered from a human donor with Susac syndrome. The chain links TRBV30 to TRBJ1-2; D uncertain. This CDR3 reads CAWSAHYGYTF. Here the CDR3 DNA reads TGTGCCTGGAGTGCCCACTATGGCTACACCTTC. Based on the CDR3 plus reference TRBV30 and TRBJ1-2, the full variable domain is SQTIHQWPATLVQPVGSPLSLECTVEGTSNPNLYWYRQAAGRGLQLLFYSVGIGQISSEVPQNLSASRPQDRQFILSSKKLLLSDSGFYLCAWSAHYGYTFGSGTRLTVV.